Listed below are T cell receptor beta chains from one sample, sequenced in a study of graft-versus-host responses after intestinal transplantation. Some clones are missing from TCRdb's copy, which holds only in-frame ones; the method was immunoSEQ multiplex PCR. The data show tens of thousands of clones, 92% seen once. The specimen was PBMCs, collected 98 days after intestinal transplantation. Receptors originate from a human patient who received an intestinal transplant, so some T cells may come from the graft donor. Each CDR3 is given with its conserved first and last residue. The D gene is left open where the match is weak. Size is omitted from some rows. Given values are once, few, many or a class for expanded clones.

V gene,clone size,D gene,J gene,CDR3 DNA,CDR3 protein
TRBV6-5,-,-,TRBJ2-1,TGTGCCAGCAGTTACGGGGGGCTAGCGGACAATGAGCAGTTCTTC,CASSYGGLADNEQFF
TRBV9,-,-,TRBJ1-1,TGTGCCAGCAGCCAAACAGTCACCACTGAAGCTTTCTTT,CASSQTVTTEAFF
TRBV9,-,-,TRBJ2-1,TGTGCCAGCAGCGTCTCCCTGGCGGGCTCCTACAATGAGCAGTTCTTC,CASSVSLAGSYNEQFF
TRBV6-6,-,-,TRBJ2-7,TGTGCCAGCAGTTACTCGGTGTCTTACGAGCAGTACTTC,CASSYSVSYEQYF
TRBV6-4,-,TRBD2,TRBJ2-3,TGTGCCAGCAGCCGGGGAGGGGAAGATACGCAGTATTTT,CASSRGGEDTQYF
TRBV5-5,-,-,TRBJ1-3,TGTGCCAGCAGCTTGTTCGAATCGGAGAACACCATATATTTT,CASSLFESENTIYF
TRBV11-1,-,-,TRBJ2-7,TGTGCCAGCAGCTTAACGGGCGCCGAGCAGTACTTC,CASSLTGAEQYF
TRBV6-5,-,-,TRBJ2-6,TGTGCCAGCAGTTACATTGGGAGCTCTGGGGCCAACGTCCTGACTTTC,CASSYIGSSGANVLTF
TRBV19,-,TRBD2,TRBJ2-4,TGTGCCAGTAGTGGTTCTAGCGGGGGGAAAAAAAACATTCAGTACTTC,CASSGSSGGKKNIQYF
TRBV15,-,TRBD2,TRBJ2-1,TGTGCCACCAGCAGTCCCCGGGGGAGCGGGAGGGGTTACAATGAGCAGTTCTTC,CATSSPRGSGRGYNEQFF
TRBV28,-,-,TRBJ2-3,TGTGCCAGCAGTTCCCAACAGGGAGGGACAGATACGCAGTATTTT,CASSSQQGGTDTQYF
TRBV10-3,-,TRBD1,TRBJ1-4,TGTGCCATCAGTGAGGATAGGGGGCTGAATGAAAAACTGTTTTTT,CAISEDRGLNEKLFF
TRBV6-5,-,-,TRBJ2-7,TGTGCCAGCACAGGGCCTACCTACGAGCAGTACTTC,CASTGPTYEQYF
TRBV6-6,-,TRBD1,TRBJ1-2,TGTGCCAGCAGTTTCCGACAGGGGGGGTATGGCTACACCTTC,CASSFRQGGYGYTF
TRBV5-4,-,-,TRBJ2-3,TGTGCCAGCAGCTTGTATAGGGAAGGCCCAGATACGCAGTATTTT,CASSLYREGPDTQYF
TRBV7-8,-,-,TRBJ2-7,TGTGCCAGCAGCTTAAGTCCCCGGGGCCAAAGGTCCGCGGGCGGAGTTTACGAGCAGTACTTC,CASSLSPRGQRSAGGVYEQYF
TRBV7-2,-,-,TRBJ2-5,TGTGCCAGCAGCTTAGAACTAGAAGAGACCCAGTACTTC,CASSLELEETQYF
TRBV6-1,-,-,TRBJ2-1,TGTGCCAGCATGCGGGCCTCTCAGCGAGCAAATGAGCAGTTCTTC,CASMRASQRANEQFF
TRBV19,-,TRBD2,TRBJ2-1,TGTGCCGTAGCGGGATATATGATGGAGCAGTTCTTC,CAVAGYMMEQFF
TRBV9,once,-,TRBJ1-1,TGTGCCAGCAGCGTAGGGAACAGGGCGACTGAAGCTTTCTTT,CASSVGNRATEAFF
TRBV6-1,-,TRBD1,TRBJ2-7,TGTGCCAGCAGTGAACCCTTGGACAGGGCCGTGACCGAGCAGTACTTC,CASSEPLDRAVTEQYF
TRBV5-6,-,-,TRBJ1-5,TGTGCCAGCAGCTTGGGTGGGGGCTCCAATCAGCCCCAGCATTTT,CASSLGGGSNQPQHF
TRBV21-1,-,-,TRBJ1-6,TGTGCCAGCATTCGGGACCCCTGTAATTCACCCCTCCACTTT,CASIRDPCNSPLHF
TRBV27,-,-,TRBJ2-1,TGTGCCAGCAGAGTGGGGGGAAATGAGCAGTTCTTC,CASRVGGNEQFF
TRBV6-4,-,-,TRBJ1-5,TGTGCCAGCAGTGACTCTCGTTGGTGTAGCAATCAGCCCCAGCATTTT,CASSDSRWCSNQPQHF
TRBV7-8,-,-,TRBJ2-1,TGTGCCACATCAGACAGGGCGGGAGTCGATGAGCAGTTCTTC,CATSDRAGVDEQFF
TRBV5-1,-,-,TRBJ2-5,TGCGCCAGCAGCCTACAGCTCCAAGAGACCCAGTACTTC,CASSLQLQETQYF
TRBV6-4,-,TRBD2,TRBJ2-1,TGTGCCAGCAGTGACTCAGGCGGGGGCTCCTACAATGAGCAGTTCTTC,CASSDSGGGSYNEQFF
TRBV4-1,once,TRBD2,TRBJ2-5,TGCGCCAGCAGCCAAGAATCCGTACTAGCGGGGTTTGTTAAGACCCAGTACTTC,CASSQESVLAGFVKTQYF
TRBV27,-,-,TRBJ1-1,TGTGCCAGCAGTTTCAGGACAGTATGGGGTCCCACTGAAGCTTTCTTT,CASSFRTVWGPTEAFF